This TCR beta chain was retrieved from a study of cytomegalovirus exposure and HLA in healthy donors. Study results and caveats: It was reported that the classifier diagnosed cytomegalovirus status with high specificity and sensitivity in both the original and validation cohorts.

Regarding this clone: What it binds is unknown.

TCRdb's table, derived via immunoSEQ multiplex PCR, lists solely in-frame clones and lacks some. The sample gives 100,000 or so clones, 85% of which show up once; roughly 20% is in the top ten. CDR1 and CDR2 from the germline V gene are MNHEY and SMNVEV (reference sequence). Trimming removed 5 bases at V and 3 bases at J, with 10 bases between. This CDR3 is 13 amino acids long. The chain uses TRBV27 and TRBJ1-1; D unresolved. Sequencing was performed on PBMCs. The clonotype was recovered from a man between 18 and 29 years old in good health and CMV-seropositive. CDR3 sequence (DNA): TGTGCCAGCAGTCCGTTGGCGGACACTGAAGCTTTCTTT. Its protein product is CASSPLADTEAFF.